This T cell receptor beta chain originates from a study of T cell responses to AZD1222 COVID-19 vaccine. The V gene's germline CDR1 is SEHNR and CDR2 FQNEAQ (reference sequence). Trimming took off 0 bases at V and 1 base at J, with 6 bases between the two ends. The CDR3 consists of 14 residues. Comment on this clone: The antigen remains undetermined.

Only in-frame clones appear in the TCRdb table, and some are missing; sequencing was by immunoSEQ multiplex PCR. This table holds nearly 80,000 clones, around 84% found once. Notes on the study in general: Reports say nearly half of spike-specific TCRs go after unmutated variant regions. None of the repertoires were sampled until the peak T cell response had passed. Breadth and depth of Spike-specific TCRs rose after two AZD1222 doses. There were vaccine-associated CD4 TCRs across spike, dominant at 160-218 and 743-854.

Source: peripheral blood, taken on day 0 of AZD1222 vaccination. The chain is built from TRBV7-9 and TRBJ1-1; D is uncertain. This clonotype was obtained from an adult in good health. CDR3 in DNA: TGTGCCAGCAGCTTAGCCCCACCGAACACTGAAGCTTTCTTT. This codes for CASSLAPPNTEAFF.